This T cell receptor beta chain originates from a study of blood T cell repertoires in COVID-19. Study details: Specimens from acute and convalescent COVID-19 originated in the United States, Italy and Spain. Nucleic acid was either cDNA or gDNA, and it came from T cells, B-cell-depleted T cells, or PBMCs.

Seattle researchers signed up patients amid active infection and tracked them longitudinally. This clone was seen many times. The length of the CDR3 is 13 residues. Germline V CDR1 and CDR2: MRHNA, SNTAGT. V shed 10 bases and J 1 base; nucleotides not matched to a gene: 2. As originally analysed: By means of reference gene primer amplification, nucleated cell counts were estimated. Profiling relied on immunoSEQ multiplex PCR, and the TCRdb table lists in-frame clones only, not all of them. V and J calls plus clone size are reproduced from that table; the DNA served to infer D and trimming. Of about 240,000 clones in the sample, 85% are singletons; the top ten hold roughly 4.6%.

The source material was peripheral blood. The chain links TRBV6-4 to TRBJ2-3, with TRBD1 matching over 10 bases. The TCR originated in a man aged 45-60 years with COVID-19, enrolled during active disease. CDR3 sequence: CATGTGGTDTQYF. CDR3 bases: TGTGCCACCGGGACAGGGGGCACAGATACGCAGTATTTT.